Each of the 2 T cell receptor beta chains below was sequenced from the same sample in a study of blood T cell repertoires in COVID-19. TCRdb's table, derived via immunoSEQ multiplex PCR, lists solely in-frame clones and lacks some. The sample has 150,000 to 200,000 clones; around nine tenths are singletons. The sample was peripheral blood. These receptors were taken from a man between 65 and 80 years old with acute or convalescent COVID-19.

The rearrangement uses TRBV7-2 and TRBJ2-5, with D tentatively TRBD2 (6 bases). Between the trimmed V and J ends, which lost 1 base and 2 bases, there was a span of 14 bases. Germline CDR1 reads SGHTA; CDR2 reads FQGNSA. The CDR3 consists of 16 residues. CDR3 protein: CASSLDLGRGQETQYF. The CDR3 nucleotides are TGTGCCAGCAGCTTAGATCTGGGACGGGGGCAAGAGACCCAGTACTTC.

The gene calls are TRBV5-6 and TRBJ1-2, with D hard to call. Germline V CDR1 and CDR2: SGHDT, YYEEEE. The CDR3 length is 14 residues. V lost 4 bases to trimming and J lost 8 bases, with 18 bases between them. Here the CDR3 DNA reads TGTGCCAGCAGCCCACCTCCCCAGGCCTGGGGCTACACCTTC. Amino acid sequence: CASSPPPQAWGYTF. The whole variable domain, filled in from reference TRBV5-6 and TRBJ1-2, reads DAGVTQSPTHLIKTRGQQVTLRCSPKSGHDTVSWYQQALGQGPQFIFQYYEEEERQRGNFPDRFSGHQFPNYSSELNVNALLLGDSALYLCASSPPPQAWGYTFGSGTRLTVV.